Following are 9 T cell receptor beta chains from one sample sequenced in a study of T cell changes during pregnancy in multiple sclerosis. Method: immunoSEQ multiplex PCR; TCRdb's copy keeps in-frame clones and lacks some. The sample contains approximately 41,000 clones, around 87% of which appear only once. The sample consisted of CD4+ T cells from peripheral blood mononuclear cells, taken in the second trimester of pregnancy. The source is a female donor with multiple sclerosis, enrolled in a pregnancy study.

The V and J genes are TRBV6-5 and TRBJ2-1; D uncertain. V lost 2 bases to trimming and J lost 0 bases, with 8 bases between them. Germline loops: CDR1 MNHEY, CDR2 SVGAGI. The CDR3 sequence is 15 residues long. Here the CDR3 reads CASSYTASSYNEQFF. The CDR3 nucleotides read TGTGCCAGCAGTTACACAGCCAGCTCCTACAATGAGCAGTTCTTC.

V is TRBV19 and J is TRBJ1-3; 7 positions agree with TRBD1. Losses at the gene ends were 6 bases for V and 2 bases for J; bases not matched to a gene: 4. Germline V lookup: CDR1 LNHDA, CDR2 SQIVND (reference sequence). The CDR3 runs to 14 residues. CDR3 loop: CASRSTGAGNTIYF. In nucleotides, the CDR3 is TGTGCCAGTAGGAGCACAGGGGCTGGAAACACCATATATTTT.

This chain links TRBV11-2 with TRBJ2-4, with TRBD1 identical over 7 bases. J was trimmed by 1 base and V by 1 base; bases with no gene match: 7. The CDR3 loop spans 17 amino acids. CDR1 is SGHAT, CDR2 FQNNGV, per germline. CDR3 amino acids: CASSLGTGTDAKNIQYF. The CDR3 DNA follows: TGTGCCAGCAGCTTAGGAACCGGGACAGATGCCAAAAACATTCAGTACTTC.

CDR3 nucleotide sequence: TGCGCCAGCAGCCTGGGGCTAGCGGGAGCAATGAGCACAGATACGCAGTATTTT. This gives the protein CASSLGLAGAMSTDTQYF. The rearrangement links TRBV5-1 to TRBJ2-3; 10 bases agree with TRBD2. The CDR3 extends over 18 amino acids. Germline V gene sequence: CDR1 SGHRS, CDR2 YFSETQ. With 4 bases clipped from V and 0 bases from J, the junction kept 11 bases outside the gene matches.

This clone was found once. This chain uses TRBV5-4 with TRBJ2-3; the match to TRBD2 covers 7 bases. Germline V gene lookup returns CDR1 SGHNT and CDR2 YYREEE (reference sequence). The length of the CDR3 is 18 residues. J gave up 1 base and V 4 bases, and 15 bases lay outside the gene matches. CDR3 sequence reads: CASSLVATSLAGTDTQYF. CDR3 sequence (DNA): TGTGCCAGCAGCCTGGTCGCGACCTCCCTAGCGGGCACAGATACGCAGTATTTT. The full variable domain, in which reference TRBV5-4 and TRBJ2-3 provide the parts outside the CDR3, is ETGVTQSPTHLIKTRGQQVTLRCSSQSGHNTVSWYQQALGQGPQFIFQYYREEENGRGNFPPRFSGLQFPNYSSELNVNALELDDSALYLCASSLVATSLAGTDTQYFGPGTRLTVL.

The chain combines TRBV14 with TRBJ2-7; no definite D call. This CDR3 region has 13 residues. Germline CDR1 reads SGHDN; CDR2 reads FVKESK. Trimming cost V 0 bases and J 7 bases, with 10 bases left between them. The DNA for the CDR3 is TGTGCCAGCAGCCAAGACCGTAGATATGAGCAGTACTTC. It specifies CASSQDRRYEQYF.

The CDR3 sequence is CASSISPDRGPLKGTEAFF. The CDR3, as DNA: TGTGCCAGTAGTATATCCCCCGACAGGGGGCCTCTAAAGGGAACTGAAGCTTTCTTT. The chain combines TRBV19 with TRBJ1-1; 10 bases map to TRBD1. The CDR3 consists of 19 residues. Germline CDR1 LNHDA, CDR2 SQIVND (reference sequence). V gave up 2 bases and J gave up 5 bases; unmatched junction bases: 17. Full variable domain (rest looked up from reference TRBV19 and TRBJ1-1): DGGITQSPKYLFRKEGQNVTLSCEQNLNHDAMYWYRQDPGQGLRLIYYSQIVNDFQKGDIAEGYSVSREKKESFPLTVTSAQKNPTAFYLCASSISPDRGPLKGTEAFFGQGTRLTVV.

This chain connects TRBV4-3 to TRBJ2-3; 9 bases fit TRBD1. Trimming cost V 0 bases and J 5 bases; bases outside gene matches: 18. The CDR3 is made up of 20 amino acids. CDR1 LGHNA and CDR2 YSLEER come from the germline V gene. The CDR3 bases are TGCGCCAGCAGCCAAGATGGGGGAACAGGGGGCTTGGGTTTGGGAGATACGCAGTATTTT. Protein sequence: CASSQDGGTGGLGLGDTQYF.

The chain joins TRBV23-1 to TRBJ2-1; 11 bases line up with TRBD2. TRBV23-1 is marked as an open reading frame, function uncertain. J lost 6 bases, V lost 3 bases, and 10 bases had no gene match. This CDR3 has 17 amino acids. The CDR3 is CASSQRLAGQMCNEQFF. The CDR3 bases are TGCGCCAGCAGTCAGCGACTAGCGGGACAGATGTGCAATGAGCAGTTCTTC.